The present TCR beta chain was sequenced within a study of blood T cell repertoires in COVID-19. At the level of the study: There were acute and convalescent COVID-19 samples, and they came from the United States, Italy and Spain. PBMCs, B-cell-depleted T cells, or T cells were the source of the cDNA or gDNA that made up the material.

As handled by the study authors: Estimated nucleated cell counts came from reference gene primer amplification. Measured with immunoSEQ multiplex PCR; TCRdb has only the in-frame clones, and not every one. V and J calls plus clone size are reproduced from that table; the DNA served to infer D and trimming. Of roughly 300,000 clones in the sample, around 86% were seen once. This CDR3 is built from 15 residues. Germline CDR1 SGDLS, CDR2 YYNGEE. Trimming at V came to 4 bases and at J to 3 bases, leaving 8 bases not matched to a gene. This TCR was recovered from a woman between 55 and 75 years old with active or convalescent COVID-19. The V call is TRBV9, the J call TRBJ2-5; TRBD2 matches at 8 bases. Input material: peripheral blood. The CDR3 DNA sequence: TGTGCCAGCAGCCCAACTGGGACTAGTGAAGAGACCCAGTACTTC. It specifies CASSPTGTSEETQYF. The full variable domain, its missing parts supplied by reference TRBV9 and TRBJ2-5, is DSGVTQTPKHLITATGQRVTLRCSPRSGDLSVYWYQQSLDQGLQFLIQYYNGEERAKGNILERFSAQQFPDLHSELNLSSLELGDSALYFCASSPTGTSEETQYFGPGTRLLVL.